This TCR beta chain originates from a study of human T cells and chemical hapten exposure. Study-level background: The study traced per-sample TCR yield variation mainly to small differences in pooled library volumes. Study-level results: TCRs above 1 in 1000 frequency stayed constant with DPC sensitization.

Unique molecular identifiers were attached to individual cDNA molecules within the library. Original methodology: Sequenced samples showed a median of around 96,000 TCRs each, with counts running from approximately 21,000 to 630,000. MiXCR, run by TCRdb on the 5' RACE reads, gives a single entry per CDR3 protein. TCRdb's processing, not the authors', yielded these V and J calls. The data hold 110,000 to 150,000 distinct CDR3 sequences, with over 3.5% observed a single time. Total RNA was isolated from whole blood that had not been fractionated. This clonotype was counted many times. What it recognizes is unknown. This CDR3 is 16 amino acids long. V was cut by 2 bases and J by 4 bases, with 17 bases left in between. Looked up from germline, CDR1 is SEHNR and CDR2 is FQNEAQ (reference sequence).

This chain connects TRBV7-9 to TRBJ1-2, with TRBD1 as a possible D gene (5 bases). The sequence was obtained from a female donor in good health. The CDR3: CASSLRLRGRTYGYTF. DNA for the CDR3: TGTGCCAGCAGCTTACGCTTAAGGGGCAGAACCTATGGCTACACCTTC.